This T cell receptor beta chain was obtained from a study of shared clonotypes between healthy human individuals. Each of the donors was a healthy adult who was HIV-negative and had not had a recent acute infection or vaccination. Deep-level running was used for the assay. Some 28,000 T cell genomes (roughly 0.2 ug DNA) went into each sorted-subset replicate. The protocol was immunoSEQ multiplex PCR, while the TCRdb copy is restricted to in-frame clones and leaves out a portion. The sample includes approximately 1.5 million clones, 95% to 99% seen only once; the top ten take 0.4% to 0.45%. The CDR3 has 13 amino acids. Germline CDR1 reads ENHRY; CDR2 reads SYGVKD. Trimming removed 6 bases from V and 5 bases from J; junction bases left unmatched: 3.

Source material: naive CD4+ T cells sorted from blood. The sample's subset: CD45RA+ positively selected. This TCR derives from a man younger than 45 in good health. J is TRBJ2-2 and V is TRBV10-3; 7 positions agree with TRBD1. The CDR3 bases are TGTGCCATCAGGGAACAGGGGACCGGGGAGCTGTTTTTT. Translating gives CAIREQGTGELFF.